The T cell receptor beta chain described here comes from a study of T cell changes during pregnancy in multiple sclerosis (dated by TCRdb to the late 2010s). With respect to the entire study: The study examined how the T cell repertoire changed over the course of pregnancy in women with multiple sclerosis.

Turning to this clone: Its antigen is not yet known. No base-level quality is on record; no much larger clone is a single base apart.

Library construction relied on the immunoSEQ multiplex PCR assay. TCRdb stores this immuneACCESS table with in-frame sequences only. Part of the clones is absent; in the studies checked, under half of the shortfall reflects unresolved V genes, and no reason is known for the rest. The sample table records about 41,000 clones; 90% to 95% of these occur just once. Jointly, the top ten make up approximately 8.7% of the sample. Ends trimmed: V by 3 bases, J by 7 bases; bases unmatched to a gene: 7. Per the germline V gene, KGHSH is the CDR1 and LQKENI is the CDR2. The CDR3 goes from the cysteine to the phenylalanine over 15 residues. CDR3 DNA only is kept here, 45 bases in frame from base 1.

The input for sequencing was CD8+ T cells from peripheral blood mononuclear cells, taken in the third trimester of pregnancy. The receptor comes from a female donor with multiple sclerosis, enrolled in a pregnancy study. Here the chain combines TRBV18 and TRBJ1-4, with TRBD1 identical over 8 junction bases. The bases are TGTGCCAGCTCACCGCCCCAGGGGGCAGGTGAAAAACTGTTTTTT. It specifies CASSPPQGAGEKLFF.